These 5 T cell receptor beta chains were all obtained from the same sample, sequenced in a study of CD8+CD57+ T cells in acquired aplastic anemia. Individuals selected for sequencing had exhibited CD8+CD57+ cell expansion on flow cytometry. The template used for profiling TCR beta VDJ and CDR3 was genomic DNA. TCRdb independently ran MiXCR on the reads; one entry per CDR3 protein. The sample carries about 290,000 distinct CDR3 sequences, 45% to 65% recorded once. Input material: sorted CD4+, CD8+, or CD8+CD57+ T cells (not recorded which) from PBMCs. These receptors all come from a human donor with aplastic anemia.

The chain joins TRBV10-2 to TRBJ2-1; 14 positions agree with TRBD2. This CDR3 spans 14 amino acids. Trimming removed 6 bases from V and 9 bases from J; junction bases left unmatched: 4. In germline, CDR1 is WSHSY, CDR2 SAAADI. DNA for the CDR3: TGCGCCAGCAGGACTAGCGGGAGGGCCCTTGAGCAGTTCTTC. Encoded protein: CASRTSGRALEQFF.

This chain connects TRBV29-1 to TRBJ2-7, with D possibly TRBD2 on 6 matching bases. There are 12 residues in the CDR3. V lost 6 bases and J lost 2, with 11 bases in between. Germline values: CDR1 SQVTM, CDR2 ANQGSEA. The CDR3 sequence: CSVGDFTYEQYF. The CDR3 DNA sequence: TGCAGCGTCGGGGACTTTACCTACGAGCAGTACTTC.

The chain uses TRBV7-8 and TRBJ1-5; the D is unclear. Per germline, CDR1 SGHVS and CDR2 FQNEAQ. V gave up 4 bases and J gave up 14 bases, with 12 bases separating them. The CDR3 totals 11 residues. The CDR3 DNA reads as TGTGCCAGCAGCTCCTGGGCCGGCGAGCATTTT. Translation gives CASSSWAGEHF.

The V and J genes are TRBV15 and TRBJ2-7, with 9 bases that match TRBD2. CDR1 LNHNV and CDR2 YYDKDF come from the germline V gene (reference sequence). V trimming: 5 bases; J trimming: 3 bases; junction bases outside the gene matches: 5. The CDR3 length is 14 residues. DNA of the CDR3: TGTGCCACCAGCGGAAGCGGGAGGATCTACGAGCAGTACTTC. Protein sequence: CATSGSGRIYEQYF.

V and J are TRBV24-1 and TRBJ2-1; D assignment may be TRBD1 or TRBD2 (5 bases each). V gave up 4 bases and J gave up 12 bases, with 21 bases separating them. The CDR3 spans 15 residues. CDR1 and CDR2 from the germline V gene are KGHDR and SFDVKD. The CDR3 is CATSDTGTPVGRQFF. CDR3 bases: TGTGCCACCAGTGACACCGGGACCCCAGTGGGGAGGCAGTTCTTC.